This TCR beta chain was captured by sequencing in a study of T cells in localized non-small cell lung cancer (dated by TCRdb to 2018 to 2020). As for the study more broadly: T cell repertoires of 200 to 250 early-stage NSCLC patients were analyzed, with tumors being compared against uninvolved tumor-adjacent lungs. The cohort consisted of 236 treatment-naive NSCLC patients whose localized lung tumors had been resected. A mean age of around 66 years was recorded for the NSCLC patients, of whom 120 to 150 were male and more than 95 were female.

On this clone: Its antigen is not yet known. One junction end disagrees with the germline gene, perhaps due to a read error.

TCR beta CDR3 regions were sequenced from DNA using the immunoSEQ Assay. For the original study's pipeline: To compute T cell density, TCR beta template counts were normalized to usable DNA, which was estimated by amplifying housekeeping genes. Using the preseqR package, richness was estimated by extrapolating to 120,000 templates for tissue samples and 400,000 templates for PBMC samples. Clonality was calculated as one minus Pielou's evenness. To identify tissue-enriched TCRs, differential abundance testing was run on productive amino-acid clonotypes with a minimum total count of 5 and an alpha of 0.1. The Jaccard Index and the Morisita Overlap Index were used to measure how much the repertoires overlapped between compartments. TCR beta CDR3s were clustered by GLIPH together with public tetramer-defined viral CDR3s, and at least three viral sequences plus V-gene enrichment were required for viral motifs. Entries here come from immuneACCESS through TCRdb and include only in-frame sequences with V and J called. Some clones fail to appear in such tables; in the studies checked, an unresolved V gene covers under half of the shortfall, and the cause of the remainder is unknown. Clone size and V and J calls were adopted from that table, with D and trimming inferred from the DNA. This sample has fewer than 30,000 clones in its table, and 90% of those were observed once. Of the sample, about 1% is held by the ten largest clones.

What the authors observed across the whole study: A median of approximately 55 of the top 100 tumor clones were detected in paired uninvolved adjacent lung, and 28 of these tumor clones were also found among the top 100 clones of the paired uninvolved adjacent lung. Longer overall survival was associated with higher blood T cell density, whereas shorter survival was associated with higher adjacent-lung clonality. Uninvolved tumor-adjacent lung showed the highest T cell clonality, higher than tumor, which suggests more focused antigenic responses in the uninvolved tumor-adjacent lung. Because multi-region tumor sequencing was not done, intratumor heterogeneity could not be ruled out. Because the study design was exploratory, TCR variables were selected using unadjusted p-values without false-discovery rate correction.

At diagnosis, tumor, uninvolved tumor-adjacent lung and peripheral blood were collected and then preserved as a mix of FFPE and fresh-frozen material. For TCR repertoire profiling, blood samples were analyzed in the form of peripheral blood mononuclear cells. For CDR1 and CDR2, the germline V gene lists MNHEY and SVGAGI. The CDR3 spans 13 residues, from the cysteine through the phenylalanine. Only the CDR3 portion is preserved as DNA: 39 bases, with reading frame beginning at the first base. The sample consisted of peripheral blood, taken before any cancer treatment. This clonotype was obtained from a woman aged 40-70 years with stage I lung adenocarcinoma. The chain is assembled from TRBV6-5 and TRBJ2-4; the central 7 bases match TRBD2. In nucleotides, the sequence is TGTGCCAGCAGGCGACTAGCCCAAAACATTCAGTACTTC. This sequence encodes CASRRLAQNIQYF.